The 9 T cell receptor beta chains listed next were all sequenced from one sample in a study of CD8 T cells in ankylosing spondylitis. A single record per CDR3 protein comes from TCRdb applying MiXCR to the 5' RACE reads. The sample carries about 130,000 distinct CDR3 sequences, around 10% recorded once. Sequencing was done on a sample of blood, either unsorted or a sorted T cell fraction (not recorded which). These TCRs come from a female donor with ankylosing spondylitis or in good health (not recorded which).

This clonotype has a count of ten or more. CDR3: CASSLAGSGELFF. As DNA, the CDR3 is TGTGCCAGCAGCTTAGCCGGGTCCGGGGAGCTGTTTTTT. The chain employs TRBV7-3 and TRBJ2-2, with D hard to call. Germline CDR1 reads SGHTA; CDR2 reads FQGTGA. Trimming pared 2 bases from V and 6 bases from J, leaving 7 bases between. The CDR3 extends over 13 amino acids.

This clonotype was detected many times. The chain recombines TRBV20-1 with TRBJ2-3, with 8 bases lining up with TRBD2. The germline gives CDR1 DFQATT, CDR2 SNEGSKA (reference sequence). The CDR3 runs 15 residues. V was clipped by 3 bases and J by 3 bases; unmatched bases: 8. The CDR3 loop reads CSASPPGLGTDTQYF. In nucleotides, the CDR3 is TGCAGTGCTAGCCCACCGGGACTAGGAACAGATACGCAGTATTTT.

The V and J genes are TRBV28 and TRBJ1-4, with 7 bases fitting TRBD1. Trimming cost V 5 bases and J 0 bases; bases outside gene matches: 6. The germline CDR1 and CDR2 sequences are MDHEN and SYDVKM. The CDR3 spans 16 residues. CDR3 region: CASSPRGTATNEKLFF. The CDR3 DNA is TGTGCCAGCAGTCCCCGGGGGACAGCAACTAATGAAAAACTGTTTTTT.

This clonotype has a handful of counts. The J gene is TRBJ2-7, the V gene TRBV27; 8 nucleotides match TRBD1. Per germline, CDR1 MNHEY and CDR2 SMNVEV (reference sequence). V lost 4 bases and J lost 3; bases outside the gene matches: 5. The CDR3 is made up of 14 amino acids. The CDR3, as DNA: TGTGCCAGCAGTTGGGGGACAGGCTACTACGAGCAGTACTTC. Translation: CASSWGTGYYEQYF.

This clonotype came up many times. J is TRBJ2-3 and V is TRBV12-3 or TRBV12-4; D possibly corresponds to TRBD1 (5 bases). Trimming left V 6 bases short and J 3 bases short, with 19 bases between. The CDR3 spans 16 residues. CDR3 residues: CASRAHQGLRTDTQYF. The CDR3 DNA follows: TGTGCCAGCAGGGCTCACCAGGGTTTGAGGACAGATACGCAGTATTTT.

This clonotype showed up many times. This chain uses TRBV28 with TRBJ1-1, with a weak D call TRBD1 (5 bases). Germline CDR1 reads MDHEN; CDR2 reads SYDVKM. The CDR3 is made up of 15 amino acids. The V end lost 6 bases, the J end lost 1 base, and 15 bases lay between the germline ends. CDR3 region: CASRTSGGGNTEAFF. The CDR3 nucleotides read TGTGCCAGCAGGACATCCGGCGGGGGGAACACTGAAGCTTTCTTT. The full variable domain, its missing parts supplied by reference TRBV28 and TRBJ1-1, is DVKVTQSSRYLVKRTGEKVFLECVQDMDHENMFWYRQDPGLGLRLIYFSYDVKMKEKGDIPEGYSVSREKKERFSLILESASTNQTSMYLCASRTSGGGNTEAFFGQGTRLTVV.

The table lists this clonotype with many counts. The rearrangement links TRBV7-2 to TRBJ2-1; a possible D gene is TRBD2 (6 bases). Trimming removed 8 bases at V and 4 bases at J, with 12 bases between. Looked up from germline, CDR1 is SGHTA and CDR2 is FQGNSA. CDR3 length: 13 residues. CDR3 sequence (DNA): TGTGCCAGCCAAAGGAGGGCGTACAATGAGCAGTTCTTC. Translated, it gives CASQRRAYNEQFF.

This clonotype was counted at least ten times. This rearrangement joins TRBV6-2 or TRBV6-3 to TRBJ2-5; TRBD2 is a possible D gene (6 bases). The CDR3 runs 14 residues. Germline V gives CDR1 MNHEY, CDR2 SVGEGT. Trimming removed 5 bases from V and 5 bases from J, with 15 bases in between. The CDR3 DNA is TGTGCCAGCAGTCCCGGCGGGGTATTGGAGACCCAGTACTTC. Translation gives CASSPGGVLETQYF.

This clonotype was seen a few times. The rearrangement joins TRBV4-1 to TRBJ2-3; 13 bases agree with TRBD2. V gave up 1 base and J gave up 0 bases; unmatched junction bases: 16. The CDR3 sequence is 22 residues long. Germline V lookup: CDR1 MGHRA, CDR2 YSYEKL. The CDR3 spells CASSQVRGLAGPPSYSTDTQYF. CDR3 DNA: TGCGCCAGCAGCCAAGTTAGGGGACTAGCGGGACCTCCCAGCTATAGCACAGATACGCAGTATTTT.